This T cell receptor (beta chain) was recorded in a study of T cell repertoires in cytomegalovirus infection (dated by TCRdb to between 2018 and 2021). The study in broad terms: Alongside well-studied HLA-B-restricted epitopes, the peptide stimulations were aimed at recently identified HLA-C-restricted CMV epitopes, whose presentation resists viral immunomodulation. Donor HLA type was relevant to the analysis, because carriage of CMV infection together with the matching HLA type was indicated by public TCR beta signatures.

This specimen's treatment or condition label, per the study, means: in vitro stimulation with specific CMV peptide epitopes to enrich CMV-specific T cells. As for this clonotype: Its antigen has not been determined. Base qualities are not provided; no much larger clone lies one nucleotide away.

From the cysteine up to the phenylalanine, the CDR3 has a length of 14 residues. Solely the CDR3 DNA is kept, with 42 bases framed from the first base. Relative to germline, V is 2 bases shorter and J is 5 bases shorter, with 10 bases between their ends. Taken from the germline V gene (reference sequence), the CDR1 and CDR2 loops are MNHEY and SMNVEV. Overall study results and their limits: The ex vivo response was dominated by HLA-C-restricted CMV-specific TCR beta clonotypes, and the single most frequent clonotype in two of eight donors was supplied by these HLA-C-restricted clonotypes. In both this cohort and an independent cohort of 352 donors, the cumulative frequency of public TCR beta family members distinguished carriers of CMV infection plus the relevant HLA type.

TCRdb shows the sequencer as Illumina HiSeq 1500. TCRdb took the public reads, trimmed them with fastp at Q25, ran MiXCR for clone calling and kept in-frame beta chains. Entries are consolidated by CDR3 protein sequence, retaining the most common genes and DNA. For this sample the table gives under 95,000 distinct CDR3 sequences, of which approximately 46% were detected only once. The ten largest make up 85% to 95% of the sample. The material sequenced was CD8+ T cells from cultured PBMCs, taken from culture after CMV antigen stimulation. The chain is made from TRBV27 and TRBJ1-5; TRBD1 is possibly the D segment (6 matching bases). This TCR was recovered from a human donor in good health (CMV status not recorded). Some clones in this sample may be carry-over from other donors' samples. The CDR3 sequence is CASSLRGEDQPQHF. The nucleotide sequence reads as follows: TGTGCCAGCAGTTTAAGGGGGGAGGATCAGCCCCAGCATTTT.